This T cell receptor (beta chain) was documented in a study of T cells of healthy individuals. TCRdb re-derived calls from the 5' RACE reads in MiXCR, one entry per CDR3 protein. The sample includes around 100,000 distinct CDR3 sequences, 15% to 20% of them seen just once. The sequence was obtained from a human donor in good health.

The CDR3 nucleotides read TGTGCCACCAGCAGGGGCGGGGTCCTTGGGGACACTGAAGCTTTCTTT. As protein: CATSRGGVLGDTEAFF. The chain has TRBV15 and TRBJ1-1; D gene unclear. Germline V gives CDR1 LNHNV, CDR2 YYDKDF (reference sequence). This CDR3 is 16 amino acids long. Trimming stripped 3 bases from V and 3 bases from J, with 17 bases between.